Listed here is a single T cell receptor (beta chain). Its matching antigen is unknown. Terminally differentiated effector memory CD45RA+ cells were excluded by CCR7 positive selection of CD45RO-negative cells. These data are taken from a study of shared clonotypes between healthy human individuals. Findings and caveats of the study: All-four-donor shared clonotypes had higher generation probabilities than non-shared clonotypes did.

The sorted-subset replicate PCRs were given around 0.2 ug DNA, which is tens of thousands of T cell genomes. The protocol was immunoSEQ multiplex PCR, while the TCRdb copy is restricted to in-frame clones and leaves out a portion. The sample has 1.5 million to 2.5 million clones; approximately 94% are singletons. The V gene end was trimmed by 0 bases and the J gene end by 0 bases; junction bases not matched to a gene: 5. In germline, CDR1 is SGHDT, CDR2 YYEEEE. This CDR3 has 17 amino acids. The chain links TRBV5-6 to TRBJ2-2, with 7 nucleotides matching TRBD2. Source material: naive CD8+ T cells sorted from blood. The receptor was derived from a man between 18 and 29 years old in good health. This CDR3 reads CASSLVGEGPNTGELFF. The CDR3 coding sequence is TGTGCCAGCAGCTTGGTGGGGGAGGGACCGAACACCGGGGAGCTGTTTTTT.